This TCR beta chain appears in the sequencing data of a study of blood T cell repertoires in COVID-19 (dated by TCRdb to 2020 to 2022). For the wider study: Samples covering the acute and convalescent phases of COVID-19 were provided by collaborators in the United States, Italy and Spain. The prospective study material was composed of cDNA or gDNA derived from T cells, B-cell-depleted T cells, or PBMCs. Deeply sampled blood TCRbeta repertoires from subjects exposed to, actively infected with, or recovered from COVID-19 were included in the dataset. The repertoires were released in a freely available public database meant as a resource for research on the immune response to SARS-CoV-2. The samples were drawn from two sources: the first 160 participants of the ongoing ImmuneRACE study, and 1,200 or so subjects contributed by 6 global collaborators. Sample metadata almost always included a de-identified subject ID, COVID-19 status, age in years and sex. Where available, HLA class I and class II types were obtained from metadata supplied by the sample provider rather than from assay-based typing.

Enrolling through a virtual design, the prospective study's participants ranged in age from roughly 18 to 90 years and lived across 20 to 30 United States geographic areas. Cohort assignment in the prospective study relied on participant-reported clinical history from a screening survey and a study questionnaire. ImmuneRACE Cohort 3 recovered participants were defined by two consecutive negative NP/OP PCR tests, healthcare professional clearance, or symptom resolution. In the prospective study, whole blood, serum and a nasopharyngeal or oropharyngeal swab were collected from each participant by mobile phlebotomists. Prospective study participants could optionally give additional blood draws and questionnaires over a roughly two-month period. Blood samples from the prospective study were shipped frozen or at room temperature prior to DNA extraction. TCRbeta CDR3 regions were amplified from genomic DNA by means of the immunoSEQ Assay, a bias-controlled multiplex PCR. Processing in the source paper ran as follows. The number of nucleated cells in each sample was estimated from the amplification of reference gene primers within the assay. To quantify the absolute abundance of each unique TCRbeta CDR3 rearrangement, sequence reads were collapsed and filtered. For each sample, productive Simpson clonality was calculated as the square root of Simpson's diversity index over productive rearrangements. This immuneACCESS table, as held by TCRdb, lists in-frame sequences with V and J called but not all clones. Of the missing ones, under half trace to an unresolved V gene in checked studies; the others have no known cause. V, J and clone size derive from that table, while D and trimming were established from the DNA sequence. For this sample there are around 130,000 clones; 65% to 90% appear just once. The ten most abundant clones make up about 2.5% of the sample.

Beyond this particular receptor, the publication reports: How much clinical and demographic metadata was included differed by source and by participant, and the metadata was provided uncurated.

About this clone: Its specific antigen is unknown. No base-level quality is on record; no much larger clone is a single base apart.

Clipping removes 2 bases from V and 7 bases from J, with 6 as the unmatched junction base count. CDR1 and CDR2 (MNHEY, SMNVEV) derive from the germline V gene (reference sequence). CDR3 length: 15 amino acids, cysteine to phenylalanine. The kept DNA is CDR3 alone, 45 bases in frame from the first base. The TCR originated in a woman aged 45-60 years who had recovered from COVID-19. Sequenced: PBMCs or T cells enriched from blood (not recorded which). Recombination linked TRBV27 to TRBJ2-1; the junction holds 9 bases that match TRBD2. The CDR3 reads CASSLMAGGPNEQFF. Here is the DNA: TGTGCCAGCAGTTTAATGGCGGGGGGGCCGAATGAGCAGTTCTTC.